These 21 T cell receptor beta chains were sequenced from one sample in a study of T cell repertoires in cytomegalovirus infection. These TCRs' antigens remain unknown. In TCRdb, the reads were re-called with MiXCR into one record per CDR3 protein. Of roughly 570,000 distinct CDR3 sequences in the sample, about 40% were seen once. Source: cultured PBMCs, taken from culture after CMV antigen stimulation. The receptor set was obtained from a human donor in good health (CMV status not recorded). Some clones in this sample may be carry-over from other donors' samples.

This clonotype has a handful of counts. The chain carries TRBV7-2 and TRBJ2-3; D unclear. The ends were cut back, 2 bases at V and 0 bases at J, with 6 bases in the middle. CDR3 length equals 14 residues. Germline loops: CDR1 SGHTA, CDR2 FQGNSA. The CDR3 reads CASSLYASTDTQYF. CDR3 DNA: TGTGCCAGCAGCTTATATGCCAGCACAGATACGCAGTATTTT.

The chain uses TRBV7-2 and TRBJ2-2; no definite D call. CDR1 is SGHTA, CDR2 FQGNSA, per germline. The CDR3 runs to 13 residues. V dropped 6 bases and J dropped 1 base, with 6 bases sitting between them. For the CDR3, the DNA is TGTGCCAGCAGGAACAGGAACACCGGGGAGCTGTTTTTT. This encodes CASRNRNTGELFF.

This clonotype appeared many times. The genes are TRBV6-1 and TRBJ2-3, with a weak D call TRBD1 (5 bases). The CDR3 sequence is 16 residues long. Between the trimmed V and J ends, which lost 8 bases and 0 bases, there was a span of 18 bases. CDR1 MNHNS and CDR2 SASEGT come from the germline V gene. This CDR3 reads CASARQSSFSTDTQYF. Here the CDR3 DNA reads TGTGCCAGCGCCCGACAGTCATCTTTTAGCACAGATACGCAGTATTTT.

Only a few counts were recorded for this clonotype. The chain has TRBV6-5 and TRBJ2-5, with a tentative D call TRBD1 (5 bases). The germline V and J ends were trimmed by 6 bases and 5 bases, with 19 bases remaining between them. The CDR3 is 15 residues long. CDR1 and CDR2 (germline): MNHEY, SVGAGI. CDR3 DNA: TGTGCCAGCAGCCGGACAACAATCAGTGGGGAGACCCAGTACTTC. Translating gives CASSRTTISGETQYF.

The rearrangement links TRBV10-3 to TRBJ1-1; maybe TRBD1 (5 bases). Germline CDR1 is ENHRY and CDR2 is SYGVKD. V was pared by 4 bases and J by 3 bases, with 12 bases between. The CDR3 length is 14 residues. The CDR3: CAISGGEGHTEAFF. The CDR3 nucleotides read TGTGCCATCAGTGGAGGGGAGGGGCACACTGAAGCTTTCTTT.

The CDR3 DNA is TGTGCCATCAGTGAGTTGCCCTCAACAGGGTACGAGCAGTACTTC. Translating gives CAISELPSTGYEQYF. The chain employs TRBV10-3 and TRBJ2-7, with D possibly TRBD1 on 6 matching bases. CDR1 ENHRY and CDR2 SYGVKD come from the germline V gene. This CDR3 region has 15 residues. With 1 base removed from V and 4 bases from J, the gap between germline ends came to 14 bases.

The chain couples TRBV6-8 to TRBJ2-1; D ambiguous. CDR1 is MNHGY and CDR2 is SAAAGT in the germline V gene. The CDR3 has 16 amino acids. The ends were cut back, 6 bases at V and 3 bases at J, with 18 bases in the middle. CDR3 in amino acids: CASRDSLRANYNEQFF. As DNA, the CDR3 is TGTGCCAGCAGGGATTCCCTAAGGGCCAACTACAATGAGCAGTTCTTC.

This clonotype was counted only a few times. This chain connects TRBV7-6 to TRBJ2-3; D tentatively reads TRBD1 or TRBD2 (5 bases each). CDR3 length: 15 amino acids. The V end was cut by 3 bases, the J end by 0 bases, with 10 bases between. CDR1 SGHVS and CDR2 FNYEAQ come from the germline V gene. In nucleotides, the CDR3 is TGTGCCAGCAGCTTCTGGGACGTTAGCACAGATACGCAGTATTTT. Translated: CASSFWDVSTDTQYF.

The rearrangement uses TRBV7-4 and TRBJ2-5, with 11 bases matching TRBD2. CDR1 is SGHVT, CDR2 SQSDAQ, per germline. CDR3 length: 13 residues. The trim removed 9 bases at V and 5 bases at J, leaving 5 bases unmatched. The CDR3 sequence: CASTSGSRETQYF. The CDR3 region has the DNA TGTGCCAGTACTAGCGGGAGTAGGGAGACCCAGTACTTC.

V usage is TRBV28 and J usage is TRBJ1-1, with 8 bases identical to TRBD1. The length of the CDR3 is 14 residues. Germline values: CDR1 MDHEN, CDR2 SYDVKM. Unmatched junction bases numbered 8, after V lost 6 bases and J lost 5 bases. The CDR3 nucleotides read TGTGCCAGCAGCACAGGACAGGGCCGGACTGAAGCTTTCTTT. This encodes CASSTGQGRTEAFF.

The V and J genes are TRBV27 and TRBJ1-1; perhaps TRBD1 as D (5 bases). CDR3 size: 13 residues. Trimming removed 8 bases from V and 11 bases from J, with 21 bases in between. Germline CDR1 MNHEY, CDR2 SMNVEV (reference sequence). Written as DNA, the CDR3 is TGTGCCAGCCTCGGGCAGGGAGGGCGGCGGGCTTTCTTT. Its translation is CASLGQGGRRAFF.

This clonotype was seen more than once but under ten times. The genes are TRBV7-2 and TRBJ1-2; TRBD1 might be the D (6 bases). The CDR3 runs 12 residues. CDR1 and CDR2 (germline): SGHTA, FQGNSA. Between the trimmed V and J ends, which lost 6 bases and 4 bases, there was a span of 9 bases. CDR3 bases: TGTGCCAGCAGACCGGACAGCTATGGCTACACCTTC. Encoded protein: CASRPDSYGYTF.

This chain joins TRBV15 and TRBJ2-7; 9 bases agree with TRBD1. CDR3 length: 14 amino acids. The junction had 3 bases not matched to a gene; V was cut back by 3 bases and J by 3 bases. CDR1 is LNHNV and CDR2 is YYDKDF in the germline V gene (reference sequence). CDR3: CATSSMGQGYEQYF. CDR3 in DNA: TGTGCCACCAGCAGTATGGGACAGGGCTACGAGCAGTACTTC.

A few counts support this clonotype. This rearrangement joins TRBV6-2 or TRBV6-3 to TRBJ2-6; D possibly corresponds to TRBD2 (6 bases). Trimming took off 2 bases at V and 11 bases at J, with 28 bases between the two ends. Per the germline V gene, CDR1 is MNHEY and CDR2 is SVGEGT. The CDR3 extends over 19 amino acids. The CDR3 DNA follows: TGTGCCAGCAGTTACATTCTCGGGAGCCCGTCAAGTGAAGCCGACGTCCTGACTTTC. This codes for CASSYILGSPSSEADVLTF.

The V call is TRBV7-2, the J call TRBJ1-4, with D possibly matching TRBD1 (5 bases). Germline assignment: CDR1 SGHTA and CDR2 FQGNSA. The CDR3 sequence is 11 residues long. Trimming removed 8 bases from V and 7 bases from J, with 8 bases in between. CDR3 bases: TGTGCCAGCCGTGGGGCTGAAAAACTGTTTTTT. Protein sequence: CASRGAEKLFF. Drawing the rest from reference TRBV7-2 and TRBJ1-4, the complete variable domain is GAGVSQSPSNKVTEKGKDVELRCDPISGHTALYWYRQSLGQGLEFLIYFQGNSAPDKSGLPSDRFSAERTGGSVSTLTIQRTQQEDSAVYLCASRGAEKLFFGSGTQLSVL.

The chain employs TRBV5-1 and TRBJ1-1; D gene unclear. The CDR3 is 13 residues long. Trimming took off 3 bases at V and 3 bases at J, with 9 bases between the two ends. Germline CDR1 and CDR2: SGHRS and YFSETQ. The CDR3 DNA sequence: TGCGCCAGCAGCTGGGGAGAAGACACTGAAGCTTTCTTT. It is translated as CASSWGEDTEAFF.

This clonotype has only a few counts. CDR3 sequence reads: CASSLRRGKDEQYF. The CDR3 DNA reads as TGTGCCAGCAGCTTACGTCGGGGAAAGGACGAGCAGTACTTC. This sequence joins TRBV7-2 and TRBJ2-7; weak D call: TRBD2 (5 bases). Germline CDR1 and CDR2: SGHTA and FQGNSA. V was shortened by 2 bases and J by 5 bases, with 13 bases between the two germline ends. The CDR3 totals 14 residues. The full variable domain, completed using reference TRBV7-2 and TRBJ2-7, is GAGVSQSPSNKVTEKGKDVELRCDPISGHTALYWYRQSLGQGLEFLIYFQGNSAPDKSGLPSDRFSAERTGGSVSTLTIQRTQQEDSAVYLCASSLRRGKDEQYFGPGTRLTVT.

The gene calls are TRBV20-1 and TRBJ1-5; D remains ambiguous. The germline V gene has CDR1 DFQATT and CDR2 SNEGSKA (reference sequence). V was trimmed by 5 bases and J by 7 bases, leaving 12 bases between them. The CDR3 spans 12 residues. Here the CDR3 reads CSAGRLWQPQHF. The CDR3 coding sequence is TGCAGTGCTGGCCGACTGTGGCAGCCCCAGCATTTT.

A single count supports this clonotype. The chain recombines TRBV6-1 with TRBJ2-7, with TRBD1 matching 7 bases. The CDR3 length is 14 residues. V lost 2 bases to trimming and J lost 2 bases; unmatched junction nucleotides: 3. Germline CDR1 and CDR2: MNHNS and SASEGT. In nucleotides, the CDR3 is TGTGCCAGCAGTGAAACAGGGGATCCCTACGAGCAGTACTTC. This translates into CASSETGDPYEQYF.

In DNA, the CDR3 is TGTGCCACTCATTCCAAGGCGGGACAGGGTTACTCCGGGGCCAACGTCCTGACTTTC. It is translated as CATHSKAGQGYSGANVLTF. This rearrangement joins TRBV19 to TRBJ2-6; 9 nucleotides line up with TRBD1. Germline trimming cut 10 bases from V and 4 bases from J; bases unmatched to any gene: 20. CDR1 and CDR2 (germline): LNHDA, SQIVND (reference sequence). This CDR3 spans 19 amino acids. Combining the CDR3 with reference TRBV19 and TRBJ2-6 gives the whole variable domain DGGITQSPKYLFRKEGQNVTLSCEQNLNHDAMYWYRQDPGQGLRLIYYSQIVNDFQKGDIAEGYSVSREKKESFPLTVTSAQKNPTAFYLCATHSKAGQGYSGANVLTFGAGSRLTVL.

The chain joins TRBV10-3 to TRBJ2-7; 9 bases map to TRBD1. Looked up from germline, CDR1 is ENHRY and CDR2 is SYGVKD. The CDR3 loop spans 15 amino acids. The V gene end was trimmed by 1 base and the J gene end by 3 bases; junction bases not matched to a gene: 4. The CDR3 spells CAISEWRQGDYEQYF. The CDR3 DNA is TGTGCCATCAGTGAGTGGAGACAGGGGGACTACGAGCAGTACTTC.